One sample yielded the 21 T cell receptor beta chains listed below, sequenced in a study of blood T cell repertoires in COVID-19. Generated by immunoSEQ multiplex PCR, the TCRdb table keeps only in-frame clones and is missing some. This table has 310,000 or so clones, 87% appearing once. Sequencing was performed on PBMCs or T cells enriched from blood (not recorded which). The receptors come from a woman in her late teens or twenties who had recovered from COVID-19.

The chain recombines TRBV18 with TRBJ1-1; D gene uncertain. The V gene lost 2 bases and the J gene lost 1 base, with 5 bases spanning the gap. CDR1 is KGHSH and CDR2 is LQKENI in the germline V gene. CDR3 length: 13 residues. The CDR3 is CASSPEQNTEAFF. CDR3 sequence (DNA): TGTGCCAGCTCACCAGAACAGAACACTGAAGCTTTCTTT.

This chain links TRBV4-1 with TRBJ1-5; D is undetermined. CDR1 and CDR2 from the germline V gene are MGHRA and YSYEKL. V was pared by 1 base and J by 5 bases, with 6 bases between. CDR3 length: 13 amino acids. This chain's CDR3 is CASSQGRDQPQHF. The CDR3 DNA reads TGCGCCAGCAGCCAAGGTAGAGATCAGCCCCAGCATTTT.

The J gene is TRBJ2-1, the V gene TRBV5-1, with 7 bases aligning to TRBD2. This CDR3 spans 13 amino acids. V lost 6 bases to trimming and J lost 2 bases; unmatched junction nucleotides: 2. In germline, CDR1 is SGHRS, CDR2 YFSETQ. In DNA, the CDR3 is TGCGCCAGCAAGGCGGGGGCCTACAATGAGCAGTTCTTC. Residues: CASKAGAYNEQFF.

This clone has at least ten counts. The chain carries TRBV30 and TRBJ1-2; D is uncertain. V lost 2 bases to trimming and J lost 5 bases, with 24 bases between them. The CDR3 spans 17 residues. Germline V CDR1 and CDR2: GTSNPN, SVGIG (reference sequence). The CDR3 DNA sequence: TGTGCCTGGAGTCGATTCGGTGGGCAGCTATCATTATATGGCTACACCTTC. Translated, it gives CAWSRFGGQLSLYGYTF. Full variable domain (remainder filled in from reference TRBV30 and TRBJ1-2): SQTIHQWPATLVQPVGSPLSLECTVEGTSNPNLYWYRQAAGRGLQLLFYSVGIGQISSEVPQNLSASRPQDRQFILSSKKLLLSDSGFYLCAWSRFGGQLSLYGYTFGSGTRLTVV.

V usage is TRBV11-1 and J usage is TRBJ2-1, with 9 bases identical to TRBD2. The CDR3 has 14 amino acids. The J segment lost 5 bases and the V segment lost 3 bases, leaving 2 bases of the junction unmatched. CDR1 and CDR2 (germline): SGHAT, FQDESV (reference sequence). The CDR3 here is CASSFASGNNEQFF. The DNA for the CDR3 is TGTGCCAGCAGCTTTGCTAGCGGGAACAATGAGCAGTTCTTC.

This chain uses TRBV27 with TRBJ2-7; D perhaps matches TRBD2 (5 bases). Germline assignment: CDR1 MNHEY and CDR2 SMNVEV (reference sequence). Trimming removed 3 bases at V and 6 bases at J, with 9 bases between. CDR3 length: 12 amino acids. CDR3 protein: CASSFLRGEQYF. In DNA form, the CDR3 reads TGTGCCAGCAGTTTCCTCCGGGGCGAGCAGTACTTC.

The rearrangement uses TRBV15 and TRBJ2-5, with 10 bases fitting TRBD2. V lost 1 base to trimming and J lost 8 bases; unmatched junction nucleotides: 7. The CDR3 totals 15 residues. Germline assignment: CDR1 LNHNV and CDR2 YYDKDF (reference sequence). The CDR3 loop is CATSRAGLAFPTQYF. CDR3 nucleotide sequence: TGTGCCACCAGCAGAGCGGGACTAGCGTTCCCTACCCAGTACTTC. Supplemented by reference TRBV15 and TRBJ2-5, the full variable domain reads DAMVIQNPRYQVTQFGKPVTLSCSQTLNHNVMYWYQQKSSQAPKLLFHYYDKDFNNEADTPDNFQSRRPNTSFCFLDIRSPGLGDTAMYLCATSRAGLAFPTQYFGPGTRLLVL.

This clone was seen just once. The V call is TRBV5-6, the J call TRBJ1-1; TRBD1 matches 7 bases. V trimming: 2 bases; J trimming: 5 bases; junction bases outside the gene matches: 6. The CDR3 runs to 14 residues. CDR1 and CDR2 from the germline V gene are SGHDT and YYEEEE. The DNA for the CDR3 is TGTGCCAGCAGCTTATATATACAGGGGACTGAAGCTTTCTTT. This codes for CASSLYIQGTEAFF.

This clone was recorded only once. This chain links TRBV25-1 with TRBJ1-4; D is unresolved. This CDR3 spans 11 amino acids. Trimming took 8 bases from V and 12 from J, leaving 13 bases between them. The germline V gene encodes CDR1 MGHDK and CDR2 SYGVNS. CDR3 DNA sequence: TGTGCCAGCTCATCGGGGAGGGAACTGTTTTTT. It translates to CASSSGRELFF.

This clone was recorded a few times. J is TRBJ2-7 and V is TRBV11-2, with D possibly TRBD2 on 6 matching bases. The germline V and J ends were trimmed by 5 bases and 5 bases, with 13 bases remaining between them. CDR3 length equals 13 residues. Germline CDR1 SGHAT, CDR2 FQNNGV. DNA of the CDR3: TGTGCCAGCAGCCCGGGGACTGTCAACGAGCAGTACTTC. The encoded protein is CASSPGTVNEQYF.

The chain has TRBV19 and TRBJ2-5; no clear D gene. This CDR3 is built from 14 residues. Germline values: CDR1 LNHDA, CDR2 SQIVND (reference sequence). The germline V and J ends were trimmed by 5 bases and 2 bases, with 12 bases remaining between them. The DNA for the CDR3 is TGTGCCAGTAGTTACAGACCACGACAAGAGACCCAGTACTTC. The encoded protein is CASSYRPRQETQYF. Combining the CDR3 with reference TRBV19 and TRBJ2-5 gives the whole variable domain DGGITQSPKYLFRKEGQNVTLSCEQNLNHDAMYWYRQDPGQGLRLIYYSQIVNDFQKGDIAEGYSVSREKKESFPLTVTSAQKNPTAFYLCASSYRPRQETQYFGPGTRLLVL.

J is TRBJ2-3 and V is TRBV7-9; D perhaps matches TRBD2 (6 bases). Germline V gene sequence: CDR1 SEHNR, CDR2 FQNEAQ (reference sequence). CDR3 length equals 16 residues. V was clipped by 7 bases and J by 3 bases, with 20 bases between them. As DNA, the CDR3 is TGTGCCAGCACCACCCTCTTCCGGGAGAGGACAGATACGCAGTATTTT. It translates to CASTTLFRERTDTQYF.

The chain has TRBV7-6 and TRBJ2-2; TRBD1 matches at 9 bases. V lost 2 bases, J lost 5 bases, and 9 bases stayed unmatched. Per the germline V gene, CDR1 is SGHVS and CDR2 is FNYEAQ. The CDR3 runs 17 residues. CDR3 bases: TGTGCCAGCAGCTTATTTACCGGGACAGGGCTGACCGGGGAGCTGTTTTTT. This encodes CASSLFTGTGLTGELFF.

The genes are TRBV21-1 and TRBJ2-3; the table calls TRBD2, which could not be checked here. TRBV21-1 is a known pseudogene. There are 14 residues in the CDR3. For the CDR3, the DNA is TGTGCCAGCAGCAAACTTTTTCGGACAGATACGCAGTATTTT. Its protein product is CASSKLFRTDTQYF.

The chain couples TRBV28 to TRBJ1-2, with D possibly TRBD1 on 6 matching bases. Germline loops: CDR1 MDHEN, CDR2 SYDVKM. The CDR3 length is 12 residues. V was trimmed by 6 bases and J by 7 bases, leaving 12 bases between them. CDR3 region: CASRGASGGYTF. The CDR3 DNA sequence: TGTGCCAGCAGGGGGGCGAGTGGTGGCTACACCTTC.

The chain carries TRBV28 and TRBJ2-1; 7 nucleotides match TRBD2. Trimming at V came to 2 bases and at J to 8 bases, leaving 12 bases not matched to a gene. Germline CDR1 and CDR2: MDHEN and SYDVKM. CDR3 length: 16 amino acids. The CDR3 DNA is TGTGCCAGCAGTTTAGCACGCAGCGGGGCGGGGGATGAGCAGTTCTTC. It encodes CASSLARSGAGDEQFF.

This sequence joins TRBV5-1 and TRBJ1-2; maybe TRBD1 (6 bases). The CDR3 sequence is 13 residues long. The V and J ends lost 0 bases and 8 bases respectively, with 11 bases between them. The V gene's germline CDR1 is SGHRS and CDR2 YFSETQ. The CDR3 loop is CASSLVLGQGYTF. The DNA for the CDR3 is TGCGCCAGCAGCTTGGTGCTGGGACAAGGCTACACCTTC.

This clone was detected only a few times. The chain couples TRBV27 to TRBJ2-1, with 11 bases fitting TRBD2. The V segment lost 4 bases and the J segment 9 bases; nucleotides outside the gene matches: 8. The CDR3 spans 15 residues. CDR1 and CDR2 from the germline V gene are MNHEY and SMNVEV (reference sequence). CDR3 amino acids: CASSYSGGAQFEQFF. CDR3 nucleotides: TGTGCCAGCAGTTATAGCGGGGGGGCCCAGTTTGAGCAGTTCTTC.

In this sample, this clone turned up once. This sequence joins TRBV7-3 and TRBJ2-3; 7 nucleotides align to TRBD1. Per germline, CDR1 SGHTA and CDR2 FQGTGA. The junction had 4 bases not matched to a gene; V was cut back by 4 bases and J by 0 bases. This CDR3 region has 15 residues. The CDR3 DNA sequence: TGTGCCAGCAGCTCAGACAGGGCAAGCACAGATACGCAGTATTTT. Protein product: CASSSDRASTDTQYF.

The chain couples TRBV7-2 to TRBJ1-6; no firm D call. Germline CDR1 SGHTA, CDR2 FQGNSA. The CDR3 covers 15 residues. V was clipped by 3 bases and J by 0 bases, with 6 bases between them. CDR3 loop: CASSLESSYNSPLHF. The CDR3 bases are TGTGCCAGCAGCTTGGAGAGCTCCTATAATTCACCCCTCCACTTT.

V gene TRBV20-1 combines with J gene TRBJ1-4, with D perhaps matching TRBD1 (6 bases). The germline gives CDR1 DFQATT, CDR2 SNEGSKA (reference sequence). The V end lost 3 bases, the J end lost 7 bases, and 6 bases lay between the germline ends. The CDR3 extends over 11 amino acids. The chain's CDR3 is CSASRGEKLFF. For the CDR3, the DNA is TGCAGTGCTAGCAGGGGTGAAAAACTGTTTTTT.